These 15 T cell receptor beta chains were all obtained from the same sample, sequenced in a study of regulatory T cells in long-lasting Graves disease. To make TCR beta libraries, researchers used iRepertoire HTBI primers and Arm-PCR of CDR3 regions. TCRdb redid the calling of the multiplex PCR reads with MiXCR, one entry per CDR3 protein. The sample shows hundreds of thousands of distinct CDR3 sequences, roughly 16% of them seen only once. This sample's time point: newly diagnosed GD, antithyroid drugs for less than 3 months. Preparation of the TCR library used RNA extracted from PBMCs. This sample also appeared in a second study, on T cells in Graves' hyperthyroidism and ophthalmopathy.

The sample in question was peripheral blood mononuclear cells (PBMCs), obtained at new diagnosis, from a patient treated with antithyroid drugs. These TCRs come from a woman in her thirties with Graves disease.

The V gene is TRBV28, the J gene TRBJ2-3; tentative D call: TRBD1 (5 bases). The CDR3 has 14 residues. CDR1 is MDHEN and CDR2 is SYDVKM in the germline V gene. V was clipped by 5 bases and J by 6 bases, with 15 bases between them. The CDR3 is CASSQSQGTDTQYF. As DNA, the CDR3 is TGTGCCAGCAGTCAATCCCAGGGTACCGATACGCAGTATTTT.

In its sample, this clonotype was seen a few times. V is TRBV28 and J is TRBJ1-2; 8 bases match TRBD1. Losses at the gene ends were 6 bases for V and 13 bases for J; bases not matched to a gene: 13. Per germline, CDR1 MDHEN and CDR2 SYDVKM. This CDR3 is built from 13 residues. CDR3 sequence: CASRLSGQGNPTF. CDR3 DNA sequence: TGTGCCAGCAGGCTGTCCGGACAGGGTAACCCCACCTTC.

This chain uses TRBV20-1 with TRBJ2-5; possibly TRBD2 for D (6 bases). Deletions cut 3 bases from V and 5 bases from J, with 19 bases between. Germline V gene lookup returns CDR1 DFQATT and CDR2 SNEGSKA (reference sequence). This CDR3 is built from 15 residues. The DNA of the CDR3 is TGCAGTGCTAGCCCGGGACTCGGGGTAGGGGAGACCCAGTACTTC. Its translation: CSASPGLGVGETQYF.

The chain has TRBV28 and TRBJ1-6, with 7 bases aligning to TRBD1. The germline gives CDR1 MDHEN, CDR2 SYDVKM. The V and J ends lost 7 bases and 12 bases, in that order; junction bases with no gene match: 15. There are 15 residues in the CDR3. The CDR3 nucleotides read TGTGCCAGCAATCGGGACAGCGCACTATATGGACCCCTCCACTTT. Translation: CASNRDSALYGPLHF. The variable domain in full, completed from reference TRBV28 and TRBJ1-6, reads DVKVTQSSRYLVKRTGEKVFLECVQDMDHENMFWYRQDPGLGLRLIYFSYDVKMKEKGDIPEGYSVSREKKERFSLILESASTNQTSMYLCASNRDSALYGPLHFGNGTRLTVT.

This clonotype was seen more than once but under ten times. The CDR3 protein is CASSQDPAPGEQYF. In DNA form, the CDR3 reads TGTGCCAGCAGCCAAGATCCGGCCCCCGGGGAGCAGTACTTC. The chain couples TRBV4-2 to TRBJ2-7; the D is unclear. The V and J ends lost 0 bases and 7 bases respectively, with 13 bases between them. The CDR3 loop spans 14 amino acids. Germline V CDR1 and CDR2: LGHNA, YNFKEQ.

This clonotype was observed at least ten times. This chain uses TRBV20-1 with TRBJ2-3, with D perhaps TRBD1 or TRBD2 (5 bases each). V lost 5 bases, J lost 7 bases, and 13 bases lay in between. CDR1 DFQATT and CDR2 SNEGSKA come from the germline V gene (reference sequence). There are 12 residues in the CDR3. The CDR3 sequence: CSAPRGSNTQYF. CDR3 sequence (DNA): TGCAGTGCTCCGAGGGGATCAAATACGCAGTATTTT.

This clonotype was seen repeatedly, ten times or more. The CDR3 nucleotides read TGTGCCAGCAGCTGGCCGGGACAGGCATCCTACGAGCAGTACTTC. Protein: CASSWPGQASYEQYF. The rearrangement links TRBV7-2 to TRBJ2-7; 8 bases match TRBD1. CDR3 length: 15 residues. The J segment lost 1 base and the V segment lost 4 bases, leaving 6 bases of the junction unmatched. Germline lookup yields CDR1 SGHTA and CDR2 FQGNSA.

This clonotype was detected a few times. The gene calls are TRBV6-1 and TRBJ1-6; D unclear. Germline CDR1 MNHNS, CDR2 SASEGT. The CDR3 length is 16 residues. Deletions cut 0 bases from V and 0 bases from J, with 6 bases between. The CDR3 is CASSEAVSSYNSPLHF. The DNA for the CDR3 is TGTGCCAGCAGTGAAGCGGTCAGCTCCTATAATTCACCCCTCCACTTT.

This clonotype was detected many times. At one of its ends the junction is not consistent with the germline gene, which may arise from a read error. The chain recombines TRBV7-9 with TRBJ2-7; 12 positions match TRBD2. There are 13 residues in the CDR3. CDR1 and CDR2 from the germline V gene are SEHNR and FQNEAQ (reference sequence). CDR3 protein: CASSRQTSGSWNF. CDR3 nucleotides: TGTGCCAGCAGCCGGCAGACTAGCGGGAGTTGGAACTTC.

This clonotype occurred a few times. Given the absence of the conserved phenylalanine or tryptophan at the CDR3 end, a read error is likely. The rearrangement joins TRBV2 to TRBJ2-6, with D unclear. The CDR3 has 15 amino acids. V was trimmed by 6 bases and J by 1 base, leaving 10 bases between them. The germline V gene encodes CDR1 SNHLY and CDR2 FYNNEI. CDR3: CASRIQLSGANVLTS. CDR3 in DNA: TGTGCCAGCAGAATACAGTTATCTGGGGCCAACGTCCTGACTTCC.

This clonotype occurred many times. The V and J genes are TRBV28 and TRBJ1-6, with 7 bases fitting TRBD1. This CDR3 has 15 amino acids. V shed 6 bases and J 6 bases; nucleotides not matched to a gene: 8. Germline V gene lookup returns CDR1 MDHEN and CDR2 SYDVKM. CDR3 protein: CASSPDRVANSPLHF. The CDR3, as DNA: TGTGCCAGCAGCCCCGACAGGGTGGCTAATTCACCCCTCCACTTT.

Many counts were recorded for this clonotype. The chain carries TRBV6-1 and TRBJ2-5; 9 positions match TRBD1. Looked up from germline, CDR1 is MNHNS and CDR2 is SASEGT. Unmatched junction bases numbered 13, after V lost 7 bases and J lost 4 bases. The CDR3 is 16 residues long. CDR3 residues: CASTRGQGVLIETQYF. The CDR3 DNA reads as TGTGCCAGCACTAGGGGACAGGGAGTACTGATAGAGACCCAGTACTTC.

CDR3 sequence (DNA): TGTGCCAGCAGCTTACTGGAATCACCCCTCCACTTT. Residues: CASSLLESPLHF. The chain employs TRBV7-9 and TRBJ1-6; unclear D gene. The CDR3 has 12 amino acids. The germline CDR1 and CDR2 sequences are SEHNR and FQNEAQ (reference sequence). V lost 2 bases to trimming and J lost 10 bases, with 6 bases between them.

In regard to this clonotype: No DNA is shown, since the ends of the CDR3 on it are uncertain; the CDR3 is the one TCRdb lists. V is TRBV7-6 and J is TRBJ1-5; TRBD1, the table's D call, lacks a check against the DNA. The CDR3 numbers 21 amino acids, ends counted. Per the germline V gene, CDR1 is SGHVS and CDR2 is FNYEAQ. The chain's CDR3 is CASSSSGPYEQYFGPGQPQHF.

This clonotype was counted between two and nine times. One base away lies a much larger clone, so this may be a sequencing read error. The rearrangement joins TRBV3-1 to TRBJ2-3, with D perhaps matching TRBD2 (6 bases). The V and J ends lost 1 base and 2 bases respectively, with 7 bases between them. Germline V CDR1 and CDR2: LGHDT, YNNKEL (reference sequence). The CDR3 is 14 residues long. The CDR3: CASSQAGATDTQYF. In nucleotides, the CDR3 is TGTGCCAGCAGCCAAGCGGGAGCCACAGATACGCAGTATTTT.